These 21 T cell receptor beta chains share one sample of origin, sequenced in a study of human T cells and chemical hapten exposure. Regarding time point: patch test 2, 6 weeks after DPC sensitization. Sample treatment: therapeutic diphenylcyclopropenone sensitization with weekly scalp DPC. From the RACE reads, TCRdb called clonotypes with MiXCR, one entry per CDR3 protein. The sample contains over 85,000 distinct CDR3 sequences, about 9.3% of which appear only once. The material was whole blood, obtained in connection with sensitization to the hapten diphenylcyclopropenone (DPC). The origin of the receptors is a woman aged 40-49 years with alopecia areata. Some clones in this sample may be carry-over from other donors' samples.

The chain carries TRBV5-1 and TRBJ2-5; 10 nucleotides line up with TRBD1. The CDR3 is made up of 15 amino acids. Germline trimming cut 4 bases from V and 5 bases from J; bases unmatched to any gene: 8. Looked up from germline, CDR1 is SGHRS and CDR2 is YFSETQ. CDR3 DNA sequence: TGCGCCAGCAGCCGAAGAGGGACAGGGGTGGAGACCCAGTACTTC. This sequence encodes CASSRRGTGVETQYF.

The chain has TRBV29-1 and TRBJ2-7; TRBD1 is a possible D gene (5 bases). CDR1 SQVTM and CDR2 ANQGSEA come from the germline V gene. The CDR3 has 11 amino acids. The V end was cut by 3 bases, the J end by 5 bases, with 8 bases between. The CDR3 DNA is TGCAGCGTTGATGCAGGGAACGAGCAGTACTTC. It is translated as CSVDAGNEQYF.

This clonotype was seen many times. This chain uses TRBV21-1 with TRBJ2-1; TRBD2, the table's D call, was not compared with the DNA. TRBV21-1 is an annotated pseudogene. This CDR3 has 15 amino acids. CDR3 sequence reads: CASSKRTSGTHEQFF. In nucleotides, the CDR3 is TGTGCCAGCAGCAAAAGGACTAGCGGGACCCATGAGCAGTTCTTC.

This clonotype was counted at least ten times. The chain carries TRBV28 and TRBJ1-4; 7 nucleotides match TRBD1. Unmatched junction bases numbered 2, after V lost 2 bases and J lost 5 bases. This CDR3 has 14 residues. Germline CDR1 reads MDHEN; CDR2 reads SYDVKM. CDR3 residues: CASSLRQGNEKLFF. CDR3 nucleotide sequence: TGTGCCAGCAGTTTAAGACAGGGAAATGAAAAACTGTTTTTT. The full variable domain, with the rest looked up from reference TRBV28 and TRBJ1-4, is DVKVTQSSRYLVKRTGEKVFLECVQDMDHENMFWYRQDPGLGLRLIYFSYDVKMKEKGDIPEGYSVSREKKERFSLILESASTNQTSMYLCASSLRQGNEKLFFGSGTQLSVL.

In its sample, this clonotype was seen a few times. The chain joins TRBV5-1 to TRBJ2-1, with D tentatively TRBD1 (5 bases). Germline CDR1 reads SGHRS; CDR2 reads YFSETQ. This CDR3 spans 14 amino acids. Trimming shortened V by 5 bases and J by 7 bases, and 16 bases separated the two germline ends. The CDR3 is CASRVGNQGNEQFF. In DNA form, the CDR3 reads TGCGCCAGCAGGGTGGGTAACCAGGGTAATGAGCAGTTCTTC.

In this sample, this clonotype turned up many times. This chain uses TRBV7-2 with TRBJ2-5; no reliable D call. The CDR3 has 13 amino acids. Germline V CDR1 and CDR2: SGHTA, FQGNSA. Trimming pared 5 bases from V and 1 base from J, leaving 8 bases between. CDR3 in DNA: TGTGCCAGCAGCCAGATGATCCAAGAGACCCAGTACTTC. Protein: CASSQMIQETQYF. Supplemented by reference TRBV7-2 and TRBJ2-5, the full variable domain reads GAGVSQSPSNKVTEKGKDVELRCDPISGHTALYWYRQSLGQGLEFLIYFQGNSAPDKSGLPSDRFSAERTGGSVSTLTIQRTQQEDSAVYLCASSQMIQETQYFGPGTRLLVL.

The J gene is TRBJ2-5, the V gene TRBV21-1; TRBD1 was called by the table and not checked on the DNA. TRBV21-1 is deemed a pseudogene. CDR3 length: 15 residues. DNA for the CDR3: TGTGCCAGCAGCAAAAACCGACAGGGAATGGAGACCCAGTACTTC. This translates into CASSKNRQGMETQYF.

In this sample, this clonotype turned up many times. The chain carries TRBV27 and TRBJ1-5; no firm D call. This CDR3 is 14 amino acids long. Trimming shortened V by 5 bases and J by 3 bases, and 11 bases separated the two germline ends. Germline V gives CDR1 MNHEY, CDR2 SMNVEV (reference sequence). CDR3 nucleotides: TGTGCCAGCAGTCTAGCCAGGAACAATCAGCCCCAGCATTTT. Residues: CASSLARNNQPQHF.

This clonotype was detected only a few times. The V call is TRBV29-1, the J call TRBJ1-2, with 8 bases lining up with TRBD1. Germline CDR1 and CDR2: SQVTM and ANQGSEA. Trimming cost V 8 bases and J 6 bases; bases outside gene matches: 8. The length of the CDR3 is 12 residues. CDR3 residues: CSLADRVHGYTF. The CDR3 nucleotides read TGCAGCCTCGCGGACAGGGTCCATGGCTACACCTTC.

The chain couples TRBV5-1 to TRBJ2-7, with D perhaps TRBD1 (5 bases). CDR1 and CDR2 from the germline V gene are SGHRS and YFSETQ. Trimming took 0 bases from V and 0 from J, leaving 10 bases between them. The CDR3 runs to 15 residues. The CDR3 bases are TGCGCCAGCAGCTTGGAGGCAGGGTACTCCTACGAGCAGTACTTC. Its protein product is CASSLEAGYSYEQYF. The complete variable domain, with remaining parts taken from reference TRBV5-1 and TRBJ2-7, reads KAGVTQTPRYLIKTRGQQVTLSCSPISGHRSVSWYQQTPGQGLQFLFEYFSETQRNKGNFPGRFSGRQFSNSRSEMNVSTLELGDSALYLCASSLEAGYSYEQYFGPGTRLTVT.

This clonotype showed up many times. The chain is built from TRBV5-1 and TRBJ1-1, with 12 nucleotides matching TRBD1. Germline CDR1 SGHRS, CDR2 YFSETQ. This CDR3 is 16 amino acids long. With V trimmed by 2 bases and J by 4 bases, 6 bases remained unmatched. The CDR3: CASSFGTGGLGTEAFF. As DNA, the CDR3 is TGCGCCAGCAGCTTTGGGACAGGGGGCCTTGGCACTGAAGCTTTCTTT. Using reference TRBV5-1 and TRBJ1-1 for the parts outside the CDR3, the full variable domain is KAGVTQTPRYLIKTRGQQVTLSCSPISGHRSVSWYQQTPGQGLQFLFEYFSETQRNKGNFPGRFSGRQFSNSRSEMNVSTLELGDSALYLCASSFGTGGLGTEAFFGQGTRLTVV.

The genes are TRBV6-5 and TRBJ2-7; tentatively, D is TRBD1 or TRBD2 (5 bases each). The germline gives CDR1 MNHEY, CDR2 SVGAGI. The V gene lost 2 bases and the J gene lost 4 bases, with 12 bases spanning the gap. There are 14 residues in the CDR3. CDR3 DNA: TGTGCCAGCAGTTACGCTGGGGGAGAGTACGAGCAGTACTTC. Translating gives CASSYAGGEYEQYF.

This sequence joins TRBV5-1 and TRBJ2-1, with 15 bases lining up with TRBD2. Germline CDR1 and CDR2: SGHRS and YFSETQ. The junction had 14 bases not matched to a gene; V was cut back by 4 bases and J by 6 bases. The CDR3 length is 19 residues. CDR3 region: CASSPGLAGGGPPRNEQFF. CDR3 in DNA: TGCGCCAGCAGCCCCGGACTAGCGGGAGGGGGGCCCCCCCGCAATGAGCAGTTCTTC.

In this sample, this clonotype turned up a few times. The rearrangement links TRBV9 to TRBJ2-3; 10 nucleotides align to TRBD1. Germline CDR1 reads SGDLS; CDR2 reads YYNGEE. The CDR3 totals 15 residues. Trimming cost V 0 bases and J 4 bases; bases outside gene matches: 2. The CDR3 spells CASSVDGQGADTQYF. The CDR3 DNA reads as TGTGCCAGCAGCGTAGACGGACAGGGGGCAGATACGCAGTATTTT.

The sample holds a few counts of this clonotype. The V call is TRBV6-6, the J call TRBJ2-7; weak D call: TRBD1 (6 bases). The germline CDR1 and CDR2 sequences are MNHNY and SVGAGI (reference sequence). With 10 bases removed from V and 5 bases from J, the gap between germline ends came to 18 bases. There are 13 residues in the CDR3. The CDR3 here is CATTGTIADEQYF. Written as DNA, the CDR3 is TGTGCCACAACCGGGACAATTGCCGACGAGCAGTACTTC.

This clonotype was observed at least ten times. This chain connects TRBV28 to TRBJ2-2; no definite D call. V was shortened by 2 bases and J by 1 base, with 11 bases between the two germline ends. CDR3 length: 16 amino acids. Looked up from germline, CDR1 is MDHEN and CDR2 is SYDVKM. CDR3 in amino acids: CASSLGQRLNTGELFF. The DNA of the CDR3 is TGTGCCAGCAGTTTAGGGCAGCGCCTGAACACCGGGGAGCTGTTTTTT.

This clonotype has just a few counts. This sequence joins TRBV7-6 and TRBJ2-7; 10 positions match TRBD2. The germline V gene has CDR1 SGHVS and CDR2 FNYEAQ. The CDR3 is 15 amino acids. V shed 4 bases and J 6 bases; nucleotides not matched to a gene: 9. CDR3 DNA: TGTGCCAGCAGCTCAACCGGGACTAGCGCCAGCGAGCAGTACTTC. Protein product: CASSSTGTSASEQYF.

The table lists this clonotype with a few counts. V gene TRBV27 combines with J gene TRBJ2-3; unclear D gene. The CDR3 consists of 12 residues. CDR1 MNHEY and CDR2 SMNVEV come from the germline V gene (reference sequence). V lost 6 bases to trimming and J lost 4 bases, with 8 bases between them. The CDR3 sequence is CASSSPPDTQYF. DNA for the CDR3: TGTGCCAGCAGCTCCCCCCCAGATACGCAGTATTTT.

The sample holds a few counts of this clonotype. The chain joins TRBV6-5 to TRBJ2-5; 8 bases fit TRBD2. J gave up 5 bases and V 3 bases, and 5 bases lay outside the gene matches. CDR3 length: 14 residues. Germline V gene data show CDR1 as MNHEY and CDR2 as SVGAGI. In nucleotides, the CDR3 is TGTGCCAGCAGTTATATCTCTAGCGGGGAGACCCAGTACTTC. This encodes CASSYISSGETQYF.

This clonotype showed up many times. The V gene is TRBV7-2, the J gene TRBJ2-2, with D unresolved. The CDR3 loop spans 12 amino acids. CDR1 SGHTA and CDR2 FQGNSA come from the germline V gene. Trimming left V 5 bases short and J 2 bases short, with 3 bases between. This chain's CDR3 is CASSTNTGELFF. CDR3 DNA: TGTGCCAGCAGCACAAACACCGGGGAGCTGTTTTTT.

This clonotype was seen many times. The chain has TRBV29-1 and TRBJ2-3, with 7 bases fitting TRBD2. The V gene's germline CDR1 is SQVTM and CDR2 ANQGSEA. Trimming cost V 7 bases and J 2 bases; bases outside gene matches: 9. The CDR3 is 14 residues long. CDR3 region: CSAGAGEVTDTQYF. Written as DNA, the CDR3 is TGCAGCGCAGGCGCGGGAGAAGTCACAGATACGCAGTATTTT.